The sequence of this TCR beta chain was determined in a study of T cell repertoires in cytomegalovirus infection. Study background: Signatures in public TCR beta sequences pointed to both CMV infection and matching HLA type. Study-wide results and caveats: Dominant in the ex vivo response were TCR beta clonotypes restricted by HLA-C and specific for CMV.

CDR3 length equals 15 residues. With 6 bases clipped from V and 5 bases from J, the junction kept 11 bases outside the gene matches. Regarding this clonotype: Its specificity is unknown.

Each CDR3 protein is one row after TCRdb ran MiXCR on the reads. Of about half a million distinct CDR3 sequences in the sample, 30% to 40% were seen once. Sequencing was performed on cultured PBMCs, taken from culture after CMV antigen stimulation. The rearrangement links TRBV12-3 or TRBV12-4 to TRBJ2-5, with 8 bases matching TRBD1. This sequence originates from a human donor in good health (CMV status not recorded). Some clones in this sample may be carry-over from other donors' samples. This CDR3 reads CASRTLSGGLETQYF. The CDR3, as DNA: TGTGCCAGCAGGACGTTATCAGGGGGCTTGGAGACCCAGTACTTC.